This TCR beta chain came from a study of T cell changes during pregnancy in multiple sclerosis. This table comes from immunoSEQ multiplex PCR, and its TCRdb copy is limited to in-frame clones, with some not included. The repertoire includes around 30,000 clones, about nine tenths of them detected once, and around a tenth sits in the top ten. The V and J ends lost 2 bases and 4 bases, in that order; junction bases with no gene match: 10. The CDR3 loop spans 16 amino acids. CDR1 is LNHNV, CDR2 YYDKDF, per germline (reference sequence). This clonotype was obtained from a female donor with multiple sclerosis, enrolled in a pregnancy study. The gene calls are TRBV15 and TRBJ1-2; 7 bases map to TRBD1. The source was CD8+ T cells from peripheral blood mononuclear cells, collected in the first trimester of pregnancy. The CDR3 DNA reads TGTGCCACCAGCAGATCGGGACAGTCAATTATCTATGGCTACACCTTC. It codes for CATSRSGQSIIYGYTF.